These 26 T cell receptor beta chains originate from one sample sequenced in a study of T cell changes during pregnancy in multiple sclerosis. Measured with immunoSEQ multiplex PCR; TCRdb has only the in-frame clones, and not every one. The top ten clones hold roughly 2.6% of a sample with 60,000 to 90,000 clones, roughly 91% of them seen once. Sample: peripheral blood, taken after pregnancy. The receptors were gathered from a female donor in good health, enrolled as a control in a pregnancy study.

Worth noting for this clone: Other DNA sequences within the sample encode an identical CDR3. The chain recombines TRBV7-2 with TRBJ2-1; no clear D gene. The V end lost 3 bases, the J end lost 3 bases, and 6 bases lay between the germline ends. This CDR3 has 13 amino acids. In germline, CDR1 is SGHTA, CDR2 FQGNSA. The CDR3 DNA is TGTGCCAGCAGCTTCGCCAGCTACAATGAGCAGTTCTTC. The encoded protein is CASSFASYNEQFF.

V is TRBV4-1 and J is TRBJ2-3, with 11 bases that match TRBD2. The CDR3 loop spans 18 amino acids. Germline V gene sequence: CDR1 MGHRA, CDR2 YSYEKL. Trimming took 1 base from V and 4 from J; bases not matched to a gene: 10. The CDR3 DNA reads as TGCGCCAGCAGCCAAGTGGGGAGGCTAGCGGGAGGATCAGATACGCAGTATTTT. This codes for CASSQVGRLAGGSDTQYF.

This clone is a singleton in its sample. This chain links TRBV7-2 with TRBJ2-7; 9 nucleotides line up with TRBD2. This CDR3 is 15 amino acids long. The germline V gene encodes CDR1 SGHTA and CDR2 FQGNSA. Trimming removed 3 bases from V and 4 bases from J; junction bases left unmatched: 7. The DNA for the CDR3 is TGTGCCAGCAGCTTTTATAGCGGGAGTAGGTACGAGCAGTACTTC. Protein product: CASSFYSGSRYEQYF. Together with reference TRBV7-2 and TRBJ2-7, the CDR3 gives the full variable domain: GAGVSQSPSNKVTEKGKDVELRCDPISGHTALYWYRQSLGQGLEFLIYFQGNSAPDKSGLPSDRFSAERTGGSVSTLTIQRTQQEDSAVYLCASSFYSGSRYEQYFGPGTRLTVT.

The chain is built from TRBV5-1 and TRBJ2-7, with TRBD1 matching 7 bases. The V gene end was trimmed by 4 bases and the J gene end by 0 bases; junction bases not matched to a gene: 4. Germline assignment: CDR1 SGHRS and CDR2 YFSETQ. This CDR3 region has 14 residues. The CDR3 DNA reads TGCGCCAGCAGCCCGGGACAGTTCTCCTACGAGCAGTACTTC. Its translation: CASSPGQFSYEQYF.

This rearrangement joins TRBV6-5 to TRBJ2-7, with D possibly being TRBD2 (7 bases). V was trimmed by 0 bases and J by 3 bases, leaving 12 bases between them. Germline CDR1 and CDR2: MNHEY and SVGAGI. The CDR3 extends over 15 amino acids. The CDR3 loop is CASSYSTGGGYEQYF. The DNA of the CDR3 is TGTGCCAGCAGTTACTCGACGGGGGGCGGCTACGAGCAGTACTTC.

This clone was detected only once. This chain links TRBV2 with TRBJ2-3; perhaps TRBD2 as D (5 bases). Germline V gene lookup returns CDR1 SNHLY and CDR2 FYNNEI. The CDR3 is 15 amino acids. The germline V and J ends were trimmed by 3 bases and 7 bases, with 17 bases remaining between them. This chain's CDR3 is CASSEEEVEVYTQYF. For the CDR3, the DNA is TGTGCCAGCAGTGAGGAGGAGGTAGAAGTGTATACGCAGTATTTT.

The CDR3 coding sequence is TGTGCCGGACGATCTTCACTAGCGGGAGTAAGCGATGAGCAGTTCTTC. Translating gives CAGRSSLAGVSDEQFF. The J gene is TRBJ2-1, the V gene TRBV28; 11 bases agree with TRBD2. The CDR3 consists of 16 residues. Germline V gives CDR1 MDHEN, CDR2 SYDVKM. The trim removed 11 bases at V and 8 bases at J, leaving 17 bases unmatched.

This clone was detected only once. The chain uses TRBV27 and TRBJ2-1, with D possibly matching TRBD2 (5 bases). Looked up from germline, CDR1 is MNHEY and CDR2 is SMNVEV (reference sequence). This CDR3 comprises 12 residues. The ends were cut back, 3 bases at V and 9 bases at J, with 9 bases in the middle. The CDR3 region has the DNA TGTGCCAGCAGTTTGGGAGCGTCTGAGCAGTTCTTC. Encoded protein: CASSLGASEQFF.

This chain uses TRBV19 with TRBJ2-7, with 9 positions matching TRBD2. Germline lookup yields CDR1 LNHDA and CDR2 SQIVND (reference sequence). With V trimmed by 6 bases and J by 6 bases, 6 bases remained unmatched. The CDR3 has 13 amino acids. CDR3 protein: CASSNSGSREQYF. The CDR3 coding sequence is TGTGCCAGTAGCAATAGCGGGAGTCGCGAGCAGTACTTC.

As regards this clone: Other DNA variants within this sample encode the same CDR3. CDR3 loop: CASREGPAGANVLTF. CDR3 sequence (DNA): TGTGCCTCCCGGGAAGGACCGGCTGGGGCCAACGTCCTGACTTTC. The gene calls are TRBV30 and TRBJ2-6; a possible D gene is TRBD2 (5 bases). Germline V gene sequence: CDR1 GTSNPN, CDR2 SVGIG (reference sequence). The V and J ends lost 7 bases and 2 bases respectively, with 15 bases between them. The CDR3 loop spans 15 amino acids.

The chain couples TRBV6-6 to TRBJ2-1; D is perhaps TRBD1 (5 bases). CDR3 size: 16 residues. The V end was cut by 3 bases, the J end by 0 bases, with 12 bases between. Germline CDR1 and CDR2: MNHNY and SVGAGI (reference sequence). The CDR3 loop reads CASSYIHGASYNEQFF. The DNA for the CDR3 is TGTGCCAGCAGTTATATCCATGGGGCCTCCTACAATGAGCAGTTCTTC.

CDR3 nucleotide sequence: TGTGCCAGCAGCGGGCAACAGGGTATCTCCTACGAGCAGTACTTC. This codes for CASSGQQGISYEQYF. This chain links TRBV7-2 with TRBJ2-7, with D possibly being TRBD1 (6 bases). Germline CDR1 reads SGHTA; CDR2 reads FQGNSA. The CDR3 runs 15 residues. Trimming removed 5 bases at V and 0 bases at J, with 14 bases between. Supplemented by reference TRBV7-2 and TRBJ2-7, the full variable domain reads GAGVSQSPSNKVTEKGKDVELRCDPISGHTALYWYRQSLGQGLEFLIYFQGNSAPDKSGLPSDRFSAERTGGSVSTLTIQRTQQEDSAVYLCASSGQQGISYEQYFGPGTRLTVT.

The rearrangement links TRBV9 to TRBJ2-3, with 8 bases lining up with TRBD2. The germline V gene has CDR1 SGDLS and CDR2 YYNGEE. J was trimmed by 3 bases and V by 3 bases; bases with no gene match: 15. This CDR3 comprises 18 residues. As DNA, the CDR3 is TGTGCCAGCAGCGCAGCCCTCGCGAGCGGGGGATTTACAGATACGCAGTATTTT. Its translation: CASSAALASGGFTDTQYF.

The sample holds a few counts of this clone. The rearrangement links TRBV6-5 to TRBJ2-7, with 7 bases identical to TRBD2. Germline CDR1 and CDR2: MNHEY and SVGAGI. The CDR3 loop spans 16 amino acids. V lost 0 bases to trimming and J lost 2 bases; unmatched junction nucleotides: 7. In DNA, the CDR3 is TGTGCCAGCAGTTACTCTGGCGCGGGAGACACCTACGAGCAGTACTTC. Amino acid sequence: CASSYSGAGDTYEQYF.

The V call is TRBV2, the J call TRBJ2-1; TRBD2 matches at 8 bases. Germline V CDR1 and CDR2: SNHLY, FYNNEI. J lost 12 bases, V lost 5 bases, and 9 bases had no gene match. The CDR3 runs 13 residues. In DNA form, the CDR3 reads TGTGCCAGCAGTACCAACGGGGGGGGCGGGCAGTTCTTC. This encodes CASSTNGGGGQFF.

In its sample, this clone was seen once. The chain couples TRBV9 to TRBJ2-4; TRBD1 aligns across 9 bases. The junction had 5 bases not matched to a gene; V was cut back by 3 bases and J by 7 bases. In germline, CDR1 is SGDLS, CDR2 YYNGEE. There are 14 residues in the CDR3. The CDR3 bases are TGTGCCAGCAGCGCAGGGGGGACAGGGAACATTCAGTACTTC. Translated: CASSAGGTGNIQYF.

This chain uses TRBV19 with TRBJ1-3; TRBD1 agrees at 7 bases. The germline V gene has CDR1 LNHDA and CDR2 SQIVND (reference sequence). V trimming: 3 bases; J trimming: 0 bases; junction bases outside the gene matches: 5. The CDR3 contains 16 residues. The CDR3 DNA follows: TGTGCCAGTAGTATGGGACAGTTTCCCTCTGGAAACACCATATATTTT. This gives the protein CASSMGQFPSGNTIYF.

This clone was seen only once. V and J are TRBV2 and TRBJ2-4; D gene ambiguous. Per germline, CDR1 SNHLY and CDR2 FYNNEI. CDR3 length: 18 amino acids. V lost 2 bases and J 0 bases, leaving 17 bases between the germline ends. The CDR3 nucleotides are TGTGCCAGCAGTGAAAGACCTCCGACACCGGTAGCCAAAAACATTCAGTACTTC. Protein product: CASSERPPTPVAKNIQYF.

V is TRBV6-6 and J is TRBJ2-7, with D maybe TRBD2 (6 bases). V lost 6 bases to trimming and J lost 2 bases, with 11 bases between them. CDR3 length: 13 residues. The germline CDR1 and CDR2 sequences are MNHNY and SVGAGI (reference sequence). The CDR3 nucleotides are TGTGCCAGCAGGACCGGGGGAACCTACGAGCAGTACTTC. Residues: CASRTGGTYEQYF.

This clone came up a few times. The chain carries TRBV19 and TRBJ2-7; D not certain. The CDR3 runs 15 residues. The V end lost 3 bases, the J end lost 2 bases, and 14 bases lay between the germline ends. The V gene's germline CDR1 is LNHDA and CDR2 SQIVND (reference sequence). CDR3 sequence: CASSMVTASAYEQYF. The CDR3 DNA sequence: TGTGCCAGTAGTATGGTCACTGCGTCCGCCTACGAGCAGTACTTC.

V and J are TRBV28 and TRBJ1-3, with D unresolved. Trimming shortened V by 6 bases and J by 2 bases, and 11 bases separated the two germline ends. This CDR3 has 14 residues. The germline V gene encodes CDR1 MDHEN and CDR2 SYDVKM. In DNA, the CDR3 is TGTGCCAGCAGCTATTCCGGGGCTGGAAACACCATATATTTT. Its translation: CASSYSGAGNTIYF. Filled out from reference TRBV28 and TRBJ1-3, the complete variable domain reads DVKVTQSSRYLVKRTGEKVFLECVQDMDHENMFWYRQDPGLGLRLIYFSYDVKMKEKGDIPEGYSVSREKKERFSLILESASTNQTSMYLCASSYSGAGNTIYFGEGSWLTVV.

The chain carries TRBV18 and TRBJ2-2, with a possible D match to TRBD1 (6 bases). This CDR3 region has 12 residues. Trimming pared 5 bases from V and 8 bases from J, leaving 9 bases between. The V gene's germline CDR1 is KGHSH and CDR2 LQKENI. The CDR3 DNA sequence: TGTGCCAGCTCATCGGGACAAGGGGAGCTGTTTTTT. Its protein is CASSSGQGELFF.

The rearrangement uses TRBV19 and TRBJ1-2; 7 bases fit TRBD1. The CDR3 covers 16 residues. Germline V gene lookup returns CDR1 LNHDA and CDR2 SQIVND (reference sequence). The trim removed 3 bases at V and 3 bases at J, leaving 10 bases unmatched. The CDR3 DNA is TGTGCCAGTAGTATTGGACCGGGACAGCCTTACTATGGCTACACCTTC. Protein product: CASSIGPGQPYYGYTF. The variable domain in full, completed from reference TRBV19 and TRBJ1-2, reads DGGITQSPKYLFRKEGQNVTLSCEQNLNHDAMYWYRQDPGQGLRLIYYSQIVNDFQKGDIAEGYSVSREKKESFPLTVTSAQKNPTAFYLCASSIGPGQPYYGYTFGSGTRLTVV.

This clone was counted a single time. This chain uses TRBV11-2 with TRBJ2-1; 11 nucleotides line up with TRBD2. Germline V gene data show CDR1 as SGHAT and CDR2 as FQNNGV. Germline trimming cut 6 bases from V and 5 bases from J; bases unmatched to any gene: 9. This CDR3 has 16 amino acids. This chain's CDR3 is CASRPTSGSSHNEQFF. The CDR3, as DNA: TGTGCCAGCAGACCAACTAGCGGGAGTAGCCACAATGAGCAGTTCTTC.

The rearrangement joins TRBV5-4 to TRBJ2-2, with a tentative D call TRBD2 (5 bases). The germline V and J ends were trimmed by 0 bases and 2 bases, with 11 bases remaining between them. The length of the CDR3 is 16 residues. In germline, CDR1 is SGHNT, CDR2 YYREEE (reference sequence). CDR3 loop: CASSLVRGTNTGELFF. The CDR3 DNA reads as TGTGCCAGCAGCTTGGTTCGGGGTACTAACACCGGGGAGCTGTTTTTT.

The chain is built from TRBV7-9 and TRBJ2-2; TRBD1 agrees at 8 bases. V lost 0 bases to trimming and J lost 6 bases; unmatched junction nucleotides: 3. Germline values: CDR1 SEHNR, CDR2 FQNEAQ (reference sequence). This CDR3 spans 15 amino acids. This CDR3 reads CASSLADRAAGELFF. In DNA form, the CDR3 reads TGTGCCAGCAGCTTAGCGGACAGGGCCGCCGGGGAGCTGTTTTTT.